These 3 T cell receptor beta chains were all obtained from the same sample, sequenced in a study of T cell responses to AZD1222 COVID-19 vaccine. The table came from immunoSEQ multiplex PCR; TCRdb's copy has only in-frame clones and leaves some out. The sample carries about 94,000 clones, 85% recorded once. The sequences come from peripheral blood, collected 28 days after the second AZD1222 dose. Receptor source: an adult who received the AZD1222 COVID-19 vaccine.

The V call is TRBV19, the J call TRBJ1-1; maybe TRBD1 (6 bases). The germline V gene has CDR1 LNHDA and CDR2 SQIVND (reference sequence). The CDR3 runs 14 residues. V lost 3 bases, J lost 1 base, and 9 bases lay in between. This CDR3 reads CASSIEDRNTEAFF. The DNA for the CDR3 is TGTGCCAGTAGTATTGAGGACAGGAACACTGAAGCTTTCTTT. The variable domain in full, completed from reference TRBV19 and TRBJ1-1, reads DGGITQSPKYLFRKEGQNVTLSCEQNLNHDAMYWYRQDPGQGLRLIYYSQIVNDFQKGDIAEGYSVSREKKESFPLTVTSAQKNPTAFYLCASSIEDRNTEAFFGQGTRLTVV.

This clone came up once. V is TRBV5-1 and J is TRBJ2-1, with 8 bases matching TRBD2. The germline V gene has CDR1 SGHRS and CDR2 YFSETQ. V shed 3 bases, J shed 4 bases, and the junction held 3 bases outside the gene matches. This CDR3 comprises 14 residues. CDR3 amino acids: CASSSGGPYNEQFF. The CDR3 DNA sequence: TGCGCCAGCAGCTCGGGGGGGCCTTACAATGAGCAGTTCTTC. Together with reference TRBV5-1 and TRBJ2-1, the CDR3 gives the full variable domain: KAGVTQTPRYLIKTRGQQVTLSCSPISGHRSVSWYQQTPGQGLQFLFEYFSETQRNKGNFPGRFSGRQFSNSRSEMNVSTLELGDSALYLCASSSGGPYNEQFFGPGTRLTVL.

The V and J genes are TRBV18 and TRBJ1-1; TRBD1 is a possible D gene (5 bases). Trimming took off 0 bases at V and 0 bases at J, with 8 bases between the two ends. Germline V gives CDR1 KGHSH, CDR2 LQKENI. This CDR3 region has 15 residues. The CDR3 here is CASSPPGLMNTEAFF. DNA for the CDR3: TGTGCCAGCTCACCACCGGGACTGATGAACACTGAAGCTTTCTTT.